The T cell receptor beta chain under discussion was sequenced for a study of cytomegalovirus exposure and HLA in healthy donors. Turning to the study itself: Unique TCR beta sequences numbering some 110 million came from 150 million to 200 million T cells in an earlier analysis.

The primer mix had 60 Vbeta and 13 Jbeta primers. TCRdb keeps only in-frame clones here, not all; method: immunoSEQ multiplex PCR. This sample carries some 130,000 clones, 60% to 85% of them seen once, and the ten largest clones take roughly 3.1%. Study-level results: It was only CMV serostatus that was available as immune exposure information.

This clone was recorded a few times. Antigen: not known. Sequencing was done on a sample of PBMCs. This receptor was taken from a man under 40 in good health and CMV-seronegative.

CDR3 nucleotide sequence: TGTGCCAGCAGCCAAGAACGGCGGGTAGAAGCTTTCTTT. Protein sequence: CASSQERRVEAFF. The chain combines TRBV5-6 with TRBJ1-1; D gene ambiguous. This CDR3 comprises 13 residues. V shed 4 bases and J shed 8 bases, with 15 bases lying between them. Per germline, CDR1 SGHDT and CDR2 YYEEEE. The variable domain in full, completed from reference TRBV5-6 and TRBJ1-1, reads DAGVTQSPTHLIKTRGQQVTLRCSPKSGHDTVSWYQQALGQGPQFIFQYYEEEERQRGNFPDRFSGHQFPNYSSELNVNALLLGDSALYLCASSQERRVEAFFGQGTRLTVV.